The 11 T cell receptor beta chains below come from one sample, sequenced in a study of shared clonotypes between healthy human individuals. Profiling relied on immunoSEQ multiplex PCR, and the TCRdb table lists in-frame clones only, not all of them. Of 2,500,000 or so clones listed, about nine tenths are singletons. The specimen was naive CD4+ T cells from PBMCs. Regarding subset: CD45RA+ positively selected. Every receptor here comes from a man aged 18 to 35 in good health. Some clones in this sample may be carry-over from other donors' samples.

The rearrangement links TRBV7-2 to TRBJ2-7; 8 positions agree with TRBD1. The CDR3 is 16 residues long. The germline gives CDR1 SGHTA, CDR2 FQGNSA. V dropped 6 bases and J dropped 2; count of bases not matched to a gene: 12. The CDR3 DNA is TGTGCCAGCAGAAGATCAGGACAGGGTGTCCCCTACGAGCAGTACTTC. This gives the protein CASRRSGQGVPYEQYF.

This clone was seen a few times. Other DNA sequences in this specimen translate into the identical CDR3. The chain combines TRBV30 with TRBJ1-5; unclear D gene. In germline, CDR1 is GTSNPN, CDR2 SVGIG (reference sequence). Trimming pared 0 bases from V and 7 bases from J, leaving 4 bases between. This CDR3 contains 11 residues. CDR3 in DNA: TGTGCCTGGAGTGTCGGACAGCCCCAGCATTTT. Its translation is CAWSVGQPQHF. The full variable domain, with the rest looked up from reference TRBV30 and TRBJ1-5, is SQTIHQWPATLVQPVGSPLSLECTVEGTSNPNLYWYRQAAGRGLQLLFYSVGIGQISSEVPQNLSASRPQDRQFILSSKKLLLSDSGFYLCAWSVGQPQHFGDGTRLSIL.

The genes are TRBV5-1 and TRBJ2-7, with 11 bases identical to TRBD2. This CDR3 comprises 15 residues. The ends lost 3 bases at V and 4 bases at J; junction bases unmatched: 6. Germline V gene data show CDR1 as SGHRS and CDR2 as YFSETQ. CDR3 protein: CASSWGTSGDYEQYF. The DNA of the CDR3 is TGCGCCAGCAGCTGGGGGACTAGCGGAGATTACGAGCAGTACTTC.

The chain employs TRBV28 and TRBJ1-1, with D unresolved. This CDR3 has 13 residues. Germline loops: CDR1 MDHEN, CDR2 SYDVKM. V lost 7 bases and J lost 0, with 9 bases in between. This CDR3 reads CASIRFLNTEAFF. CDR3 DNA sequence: TGTGCCAGCATAAGGTTTTTGAACACTGAAGCTTTCTTT.

The CDR3 coding sequence is TGTGCCAGCAGGATCAGACTGCTCCCTCAGCCCCAGCATTTT. As protein: CASRIRLLPQPQHF. This chain connects TRBV25-1 to TRBJ1-5; D is undetermined. The CDR3 spans 14 residues. Germline CDR1 is MGHDK and CDR2 is SYGVNS. V was cut by 6 bases and J by 6 bases, with 15 bases left in between.

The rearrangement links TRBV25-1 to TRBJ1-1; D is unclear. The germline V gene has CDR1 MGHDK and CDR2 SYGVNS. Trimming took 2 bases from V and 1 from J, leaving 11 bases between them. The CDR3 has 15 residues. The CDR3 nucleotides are TGTGCCAGCAGTGAACATTCCCCTCAGAACACTGAAGCTTTCTTT. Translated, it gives CASSEHSPQNTEAFF.

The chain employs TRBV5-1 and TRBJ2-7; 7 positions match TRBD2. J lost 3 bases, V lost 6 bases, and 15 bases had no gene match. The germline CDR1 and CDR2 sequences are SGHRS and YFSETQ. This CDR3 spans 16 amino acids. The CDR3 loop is CASTRFGAGVGYEQYF. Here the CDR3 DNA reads TGCGCCAGCACCCGGTTCGGGGCGGGAGTCGGCTACGAGCAGTACTTC.

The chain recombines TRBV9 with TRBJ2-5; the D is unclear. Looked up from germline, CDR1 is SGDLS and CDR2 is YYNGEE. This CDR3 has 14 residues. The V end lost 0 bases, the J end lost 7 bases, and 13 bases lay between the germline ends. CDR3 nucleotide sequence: TGTGCCAGCAGCGTAGATGAACTCCCGGCGACCCAGTACTTC. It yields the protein CASSVDELPATQYF.

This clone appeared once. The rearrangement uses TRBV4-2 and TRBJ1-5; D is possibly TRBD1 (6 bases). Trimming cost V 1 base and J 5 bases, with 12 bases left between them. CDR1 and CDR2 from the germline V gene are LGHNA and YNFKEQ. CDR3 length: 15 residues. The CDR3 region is CASSQGRGGDQPQHF. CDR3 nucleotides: TGTGCCAGCAGCCAAGGCCGAGGGGGGGATCAGCCCCAGCATTTT.

In DNA form, the CDR3 reads TGCAGCATAGGACTTTCAGAAGCTTTCTTT. Translation: CSIGLSEAFF. This sequence joins TRBV29-1 and TRBJ1-1; D gene unclear. Between the trimmed V and J ends, which lost 8 bases and 8 bases, there was a span of 12 bases. The CDR3 consists of 10 residues. Germline V gene data show CDR1 as SQVTM and CDR2 as ANQGSEA.

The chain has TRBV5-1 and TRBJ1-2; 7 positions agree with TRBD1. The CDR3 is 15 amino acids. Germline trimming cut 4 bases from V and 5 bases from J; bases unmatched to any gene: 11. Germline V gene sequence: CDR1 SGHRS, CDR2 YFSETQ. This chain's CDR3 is CASSKRQGGEYGYTF. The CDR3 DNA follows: TGCGCCAGCAGCAAAAGACAGGGAGGAGAGTATGGCTACACCTTC.